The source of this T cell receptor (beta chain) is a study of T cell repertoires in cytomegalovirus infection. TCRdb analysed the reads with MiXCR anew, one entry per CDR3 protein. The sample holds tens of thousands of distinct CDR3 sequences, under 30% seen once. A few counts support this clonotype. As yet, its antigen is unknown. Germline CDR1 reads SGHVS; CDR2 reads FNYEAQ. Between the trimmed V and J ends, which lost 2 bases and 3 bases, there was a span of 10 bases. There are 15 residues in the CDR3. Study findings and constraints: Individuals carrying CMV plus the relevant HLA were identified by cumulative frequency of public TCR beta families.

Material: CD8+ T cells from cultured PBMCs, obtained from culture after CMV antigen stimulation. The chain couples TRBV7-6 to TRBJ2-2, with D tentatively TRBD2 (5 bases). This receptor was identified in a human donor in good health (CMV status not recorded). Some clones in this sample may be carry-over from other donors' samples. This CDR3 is CASSLFAEDTGELFF. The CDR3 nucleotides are TGTGCCAGCAGCTTATTTGCGGAGGACACCGGGGAGCTGTTTTTT.